This T cell receptor (beta chain) was sequenced in a study of blood T cell repertoires in COVID-19. Trimming shortened V by 5 bases and J by 5 bases, and 16 bases separated the two germline ends. The length of the CDR3 is 15 residues. CDR1 is MDHEN, CDR2 SYDVKM, per germline. Using immunoSEQ multiplex PCR, the repertoire was profiled, and TCRdb retains in-frame clones only, with some absent. The sample contains about 100,000 clones, just under 80% of which appear only once. This TCR derives from a woman between 70 and 85 years old with acute or convalescent COVID-19. The rearrangement links TRBV28 to TRBJ1-5; D gene unclear. Source material: peripheral blood. The CDR3 DNA reads as TGTGCCAGCAGTCCGGCGGTGGAGTCTTATCAGCCCCAGCATTTT. It encodes CASSPAVESYQPQHF.